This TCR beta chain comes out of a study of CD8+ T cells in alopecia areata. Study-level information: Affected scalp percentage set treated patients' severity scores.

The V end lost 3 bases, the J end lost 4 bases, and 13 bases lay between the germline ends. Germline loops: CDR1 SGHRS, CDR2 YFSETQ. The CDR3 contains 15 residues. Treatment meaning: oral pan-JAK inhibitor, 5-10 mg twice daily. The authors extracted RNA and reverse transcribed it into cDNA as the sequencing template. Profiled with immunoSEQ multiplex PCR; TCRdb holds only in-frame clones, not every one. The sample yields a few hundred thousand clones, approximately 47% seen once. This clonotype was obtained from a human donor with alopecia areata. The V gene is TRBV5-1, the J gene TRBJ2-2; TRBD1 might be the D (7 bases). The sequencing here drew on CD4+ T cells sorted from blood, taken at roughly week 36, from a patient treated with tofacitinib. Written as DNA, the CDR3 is TGCGCCAGCAGCTGGGGGACAGCGGGCACCGGGGAGCTGTTTTTT. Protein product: CASSWGTAGTGELFF.